Listed below are T cell receptor beta chains from one sample, sequenced in a study of blood T cell repertoires in COVID-19. Libraries were prepared by immunoSEQ multiplex PCR; TCRdb keeps only in-frame clonotypes and omits some of them. The sample includes roughly 230,000 clones, around 90% of them seen just once. The sequenced material came from peripheral blood. The receptors here all came from a human donor in a cohort sampled during active COVID-19. The CDR3 runs from the conserved cysteine through the conserved F or W. The order of the fields is J gene, V gene, clone size, D gene, CDR3 protein, CDR3 DNA. A D gene is named only where the DNA matches it firmly. Expanded clones are given a class, and other clones once, few, many or no size at all.

J: TRBJ2-7; V: TRBV6-2/TRBV6-3; size: NA; D: TRBD2; CDR3: CASSYGWREGRYEQYF; DNA: TGTGCCAGCAGTTACGGGTGGCGGGAGGGCCGCTACGAGCAGTACTTC
J: TRBJ1-2; V: TRBV12-3/TRBV12-4; size: NA; D: NA; CDR3: CASSLARGQGYTF; DNA: TGTGCCAGCAGTTTAGCGCGGGGGCAGGGCTACACCTTC
J: TRBJ1-1; V: TRBV30; size: NA; D: TRBD1; CDR3: CAWRGQEAGAFF; DNA: TGTGCCTGGAGGGGACAGGAGGCGGGGGCTTTCTTT
J: TRBJ1-5; V: TRBV4-1; size: NA; D: TRBD1; CDR3: CASSQGTGDSQPQHF; DNA: TGCGCCAGCAGCCAAGGGACAGGGGACAGTCAGCCCCAGCATTTT
J: TRBJ1-2; V: TRBV6-5; size: NA; D: NA; CDR3: CASSKRSHLFGYTF; DNA: TGTGCCAGCAGTAAACGGTCTCACCTCTTTGGCTACACCTTC
J: TRBJ2-7; V: TRBV28; size: NA; D: TRBD2; CDR3: CASSGSGKSSYEQYF; DNA: TGTGCCAGCTCGGGGAGCGGGAAAAGCTCCTACGAGCAGTACTTC
J: TRBJ1-4; V: TRBV19; size: NA; D: TRBD1; CDR3: CASSRRGRDSVFTGEKLFF; DNA: TGTGCCAGTAGTAGGAGGGGCCGGGACAGCGTCTTCACGGGTGAAAAACTGTTTTTT
J: TRBJ1-1; V: TRBV5-1; size: NA; D: NA; CDR3: CASSFMPDYRSMNTEAFF; DNA: TGCGCCAGCAGCTTTATGCCAGATTATCGCTCCATGAACACTGAAGCTTTCTTT
J: TRBJ2-5; V: TRBV10-2; size: NA; D: NA; CDR3: CASSELEETQYF; DNA: TGCGCCAGCAGTGAGTTAGAAGAGACCCAGTACTTC
J: TRBJ2-2; V: TRBV5-1; size: once; D: TRBD2; CDR3: CASSSTSGRAGTGELFF; DNA: TGCGCCAGCAGCTCGACTAGCGGGAGGGCCGGGACCGGGGAGCTGTTTTTT
J: TRBJ1-6; V: TRBV28; size: NA; D: NA; CDR3: CASSVKGTGGSPLHF; DNA: TGTGCCAGCAGTGTAAAGGGGACTGGAGGGTCACCCCTCCACTTT
J: TRBJ1-1; V: TRBV7-2; size: NA; D: NA; CDR3: CASSLGGEITEAFF; DNA: TGTGCCAGCAGCCTCGGGGGTGAGATCACTGAAGCTTTCTTT
J: TRBJ2-7; V: TRBV7-8; size: NA; D: NA; CDR3: CASRGLYEQYF; DNA: TGTGCCAGCCGAGGGTTATACGAGCAGTACTTC
J: TRBJ1-1; V: TRBV7-3; size: few; D: TRBD1; CDR3: CASSPTGEMNTEAFF; DNA: TGTGCCAGCAGCCCGACAGGGGAAATGAACACTGAAGCTTTCTTT
J: TRBJ2-5; V: TRBV7-6; size: NA; D: TRBD2; CDR3: CASRYPTSAQETQYF; DNA: TGTGCCAGCAGGTATCCAACTAGCGCACAAGAGACCCAGTACTTC
J: TRBJ2-2; V: TRBV7-6; size: NA; D: TRBD2; CDR3: CASSGVTSGRNTGELFF; DNA: TGTGCCAGCAGCGGGGTTACTAGCGGGAGAAACACCGGGGAGCTGTTTTTT
J: TRBJ1-1; V: TRBV21-1; size: once; D: NA; CDR3: CASSRGRHRTEAFF; DNA: TGTGCCAGCTCCCGGGGTCGTCATAGGACTGAAGCTTTCTTT
J: TRBJ2-7; V: TRBV19; size: few; D: TRBD1; CDR3: CARPGSGTDDYEQYF; DNA: TGTGCCAGGCCTGGGTCCGGGACAGACGACTACGAGCAGTACTTC
J: TRBJ1-4; V: TRBV3-1/TRBV3-2; size: NA; D: NA; CDR3: CASSHLGGENEKLFF; DNA: TGTGCCAGCAGCCACTTGGGGGGAGAAAATGAAAAACTGTTTTTT
J: TRBJ1-4; V: TRBV4-1; size: NA; D: NA; CDR3: CASSHSMGLGGEKLFF; DNA: TGCGCCAGCAGCCACTCGATGGGCCTTGGGGGGGAAAAACTGTTTTTT
J: TRBJ1-4; V: TRBV5-5; size: once; D: TRBD1; CDR3: CASRRQGLILVNEKLFF; DNA: TGTGCCAGCAGGCGACAGGGCCTAATTCTCGTTAATGAAAAACTGTTTTTT
J: TRBJ1-5; V: TRBV9; size: NA; D: NA; CDR3: CASLCGQMNQPQHF; DNA: TGTGCCAGCCTATGCGGGCAGATGAATCAGCCCCAGCATTTT
J: TRBJ2-7; V: TRBV18; size: NA; D: NA; CDR3: CASSPPPDRNYYEQYF; DNA: TGTGCCAGCTCACCACCCCCCGACAGAAACTACTACGAGCAGTACTTC
J: TRBJ2-5; V: TRBV18; size: NA; D: NA; CDR3: CASSPGGEETQYF; DNA: TGTGCCAGCTCACCCGGGGGAGAGGAGACCCAGTACTTC
J: TRBJ2-7; V: TRBV4-1; size: NA; D: NA; CDR3: CASSQDRSPIPYEQYF; DNA: TGCGCCAGCAGCCAAGATCGTAGTCCCATCCCTTACGAGCAGTACTTC
J: TRBJ2-3; V: TRBV7-8; size: NA; D: NA; CDR3: CASSPRGTTDTQYF; DNA: TGTGCCAGCAGCCCCCGGGGGACCACAGATACGCAGTATTTT
J: TRBJ2-7; V: TRBV9; size: NA; D: NA; CDR3: CASSVSPQGSSYEQYF; DNA: TGTGCCAGCAGCGTGTCCCCACAGGGTAGCTCCTACGAGCAGTACTTC
J: TRBJ2-2; V: TRBV27; size: once; D: TRBD1; CDR3: CASSLYRGTGELFF; DNA: TGTGCCAGCAGCTTATACAGGGGCACCGGGGAGCTGTTTTTT
J: TRBJ1-2; V: TRBV7-3; size: NA; D: NA; CDR3: CASSRTGGYGYTF; DNA: TGTGCCAGCAGCCGAACCGGGGGCTATGGCTACACCTTC
J: TRBJ2-2; V: TRBV3-1/TRBV3-2; size: NA; D: NA; CDR3: CASSLSLGGGELFF; DNA: TGTGCCAGCAGCCTAAGTTTGGGGGGCGGGGAGCTGTTTTTT
J: TRBJ1-6; V: TRBV9; size: NA; D: NA; CDR3: CANDRLSPLHF; DNA: TGTGCCAACGACAGGTTATCACCCCTCCACTTT
J: TRBJ1-6; V: TRBV2; size: NA; D: TRBD1; CDR3: CASSGDRGSPLHF; DNA: TGTGCCAGCAGTGGGGACAGGGGCTCACCCCTCCACTTT
J: TRBJ2-7; V: TRBV28; size: NA; D: TRBD2; CDR3: CASEGLAGGPTYEQYF; DNA: TGTGCCAGCGAGGGACTAGCGGGAGGCCCTACCTACGAGCAGTACTTC
J: TRBJ1-4; V: TRBV15; size: NA; D: NA; CDR3: CATSRESTTVGSKLFF; DNA: TGTGCCACCAGCAGAGAATCGACGACAGTGGGGTCAAAACTGTTTTTT
J: TRBJ2-7; V: TRBV6-5; size: NA; D: NA; CDR3: CASSYSLGRGTEQYF; DNA: TGTGCCAGCAGTTACTCCTTAGGGAGAGGCACCGAGCAGTACTTC
J: TRBJ2-3; V: TRBV4-3; size: NA; D: TRBD2; CDR3: CASSQDLQRGGRDTQYF; DNA: TGCGCCAGCAGCCAAGATTTACAGCGGGGGGGCCGAGATACGCAGTATTTT
J: TRBJ2-7; V: TRBV5-1; size: NA; D: NA; CDR3: CASSPAGGGHSIYEQYF; DNA: TGCGCCAGCAGCCCCGCTGGGGGGGGGCATTCGATCTACGAGCAGTACTTC
J: TRBJ2-1; V: TRBV7-3; size: NA; D: NA; CDR3: CASSFQGSSYNEQFF; DNA: TGTGCCAGCAGCTTCCAAGGGAGCTCCTACAATGAGCAGTTCTTC
J: TRBJ2-7; V: TRBV28; size: NA; D: NA; CDR3: CASSLFNEQYF; DNA: TGTGCCAGCAGTTTATTTAACGAGCAGTACTTC
J: TRBJ1-5; V: TRBV27; size: NA; D: NA; CDR3: CASSLLGQPQHF; DNA: TGTGCCAGCAGTTTGCTCGGTCAGCCCCAGCATTTT
J: TRBJ1-4; V: TRBV3-1/TRBV3-2; size: NA; D: TRBD1; CDR3: CASSQDPGQGPYGGEKLFF; DNA: TGTGCCAGCAGCCAAGATCCGGGACAGGGGCCTTACGGGGGTGAAAAACTGTTTTTT
J: TRBJ2-2; V: TRBV6-5; size: NA; D: NA; CDR3: CASSYSGESTGELFF; DNA: TGTGCCAGCAGTTACTCAGGGGAAAGCACCGGGGAGCTGTTTTTT
J: TRBJ1-6; V: TRBV15; size: once; D: NA; CDR3: CATSRGAINSPLHF; DNA: TGTGCCACCAGCAGAGGGGCCATAAATTCACCCCTCCACTTT
J: TRBJ1-4; V: TRBV29-1; size: NA; D: TRBD1; CDR3: CSVVGRGREKLFF; DNA: TGCAGCGTTGTGGGCAGGGGGCGAGAAAAACTGTTTTTT
J: TRBJ2-3; V: TRBV5-1; size: once; D: TRBD1; CDR3: CASSLGQSPSTDTQYF; DNA: TGCGCCAGCAGCCTGGGACAGTCCCCTAGCACAGATACGCAGTATTTT
J: TRBJ1-3; V: TRBV28; size: NA; D: NA; CDR3: CATRRPNRAHSGNTIYF; DNA: TGTGCCACCCGACGCCCCAACAGGGCACACTCTGGAAACACCATATATTTT
J: TRBJ2-7; V: TRBV9; size: NA; D: TRBD1; CDR3: CASSPPQGAGGGEQYF; DNA: TGTGCCAGCAGCCCTCCCCAGGGGGCCGGAGGAGGCGAGCAGTACTTC
J: TRBJ1-6; V: TRBV21-1; size: NA; D: NA; CDR3: CASQARLSKSSYNSPLHF; DNA: TGTGCCAGCCAAGCGAGGCTTTCTAAGAGCTCCTATAATTCACCCCTCCACTTT
J: TRBJ1-5; V: TRBV6-6; size: once; D: NA; CDR3: CASSYEGARGNF; DNA: TGTGCCAGCAGTTACGAAGGAGCCCGGGGGAATTTT
J: TRBJ1-1; V: TRBV19; size: NA; D: NA; CDR3: CASSIGRGTEAFF; DNA: TGTGCCAGTAGTATAGGACGCGGCACTGAAGCTTTCTTT
J: TRBJ1-4; V: TRBV2; size: NA; D: NA; CDR3: CASSERGQGKLFF; DNA: TGTGCCAGCAGTGAAAGGGGACAAGGGAAACTGTTTTTT
J: TRBJ1-5; V: TRBV25-1; size: NA; D: NA; CDR3: CASSEYSTPNQPQHF; DNA: TGTGCCAGCAGTGAATACTCGACACCTAATCAGCCCCAGCATTTT
J: TRBJ2-3; V: TRBV20-1; size: NA; D: NA; CDR3: CSASKGAGGDTQYF; DNA: TGCAGTGCAAGTAAGGGTGCCGGGGGAGATACGCAGTATTTT
J: TRBJ1-5; V: TRBV6-5; size: few; D: NA; CDR3: CASSYGIGGWNQPQHF; DNA: TGTGCCAGCAGTTACGGTATCGGGGGTTGGAATCAGCCCCAGCATTTT
J: TRBJ2-3; V: TRBV24-1; size: NA; D: TRBD1; CDR3: CATSATGGTDTQYF; DNA: TGTGCCACCAGTGCAACAGGGGGCACAGATACGCAGTATTTT